Below are 11 T cell receptor beta chains sequenced from a single sample in a study of blood T cell repertoires in COVID-19. Profiling relied on immunoSEQ multiplex PCR, and the TCRdb table lists in-frame clones only, not all of them. The data hold approximately 450,000 clones, with 80% to 90% observed a single time. The specimen was peripheral blood. The receptors originated from a woman aged 25-40 years with acute or convalescent COVID-19.

This clone was observed once. The chain has TRBV11-2 and TRBJ2-7; 8 nucleotides line up with TRBD1. The CDR3 loop spans 16 amino acids. The V segment lost 1 base and the J segment 2 bases; nucleotides outside the gene matches: 7. Germline-derived CDR1 and CDR2 are SGHAT and FQNNGV. The CDR3 DNA reads as TGTGCCAGCAGCTTAGGGGACAGGTCTCCCGCCTACGAGCAGTACTTC. Its protein is CASSLGDRSPAYEQYF.

V and J are TRBV12-3 or TRBV12-4 and TRBJ1-2, with a weak D call TRBD1 (5 bases). V was pared by 5 bases and J by 6 bases, with 13 bases between. The CDR3 totals 13 residues. This CDR3 is CASSLGHINGYTF. The DNA of the CDR3 is TGTGCCAGCAGTCTAGGACACATAAATGGCTACACCTTC.

The J gene is TRBJ2-1, the V gene TRBV9, with D maybe TRBD2 (6 bases). The CDR3 sequence is 16 residues long. Germline-derived CDR1 and CDR2 are SGDLS and YYNGEE. V was cut by 3 bases and J by 8 bases, with 21 bases left in between. The CDR3 nucleotides are TGTGCCAGCAGCGATCGCGCGGGACTGCGAGTAGATGAGCAGTTCTTC. This gives the protein CASSDRAGLRVDEQFF.

This clone has a handful of counts. The genes are TRBV28 and TRBJ2-1; D perhaps matches TRBD2 (7 bases). CDR1 is MDHEN and CDR2 is SYDVKM in the germline V gene. With 5 bases removed from V and 6 bases from J, the gap between germline ends came to 20 bases. This CDR3 contains 16 residues. CDR3 sequence: CASSHKDGGAPNEQFF. The CDR3, as DNA: TGTGCCAGCAGTCATAAAGATGGGGGGGCCCCCAATGAGCAGTTCTTC.

V is TRBV5-1 and J is TRBJ2-5; 12 bases agree with TRBD1. The germline gives CDR1 SGHRS, CDR2 YFSETQ. This CDR3 is built from 15 residues. V shed 3 bases and J 5 bases; nucleotides not matched to a gene: 5. The CDR3: CASSYGTGGGETQYF. The CDR3 DNA is TGCGCCAGCAGCTATGGGACAGGGGGCGGTGAGACCCAGTACTTC.

The rearrangement links TRBV9 to TRBJ2-7; 9 nucleotides align to TRBD1. The CDR3 is 16 amino acids. The germline V gene encodes CDR1 SGDLS and CDR2 YYNGEE. With V trimmed by 3 bases and J by 3 bases, 10 bases remained unmatched. The CDR3 DNA sequence: TGTGCCAGCAGCGAGGGACAGGGCGTCAATTTCTACGAGCAGTACTTC. It specifies CASSEGQGVNFYEQYF.

This chain joins TRBV6-8 and TRBJ2-6; tentatively, D is TRBD1 (6 bases). The CDR3 contains 16 residues. V lost 6 bases and J lost 3, with 15 bases in between. Germline loops: CDR1 MNHGY, CDR2 SAAAGT. The CDR3, as DNA: TGTGCCAGCAGGACCGACACAGGGATTGGGGCCAACGTCCTGACTTTC. Its protein is CASRTDTGIGANVLTF.

The chain recombines TRBV3-1 (or the pseudogene TRBV3-2) with TRBJ1-6; D not certain. Germline CDR1 reads LGHDT; CDR2 reads YNNKEL (reference sequence). The V end lost 1 base, the J end lost 5 bases, and 9 bases lay between the germline ends. This CDR3 comprises 15 residues. CDR3: CASSQGISDNSPLHF. CDR3 bases: TGTGCCAGCAGCCAAGGTATCTCAGATAATTCACCCCTCCACTTT.

V is TRBV2 and J is TRBJ1-1; D ambiguous. Germline V CDR1 and CDR2: SNHLY, FYNNEI. The CDR3 runs to 14 residues. Trimming pared 6 bases from V and 1 base from J, leaving 12 bases between. CDR3 residues: CASRNIGKNTEAFF. CDR3 DNA: TGTGCCAGCAGAAACATCGGGAAGAACACTGAAGCTTTCTTT.

The CDR3 region has the DNA TGTGCCATCAAGAAGGACAGAGACACCGGGGAGCTGTTTTTT. Its protein is CAIKKDRDTGELFF. The chain joins TRBV10-3 to TRBJ2-2; a weak D match, TRBD1 (6 bases). The CDR3 has 14 residues. Germline CDR1 is ENHRY and CDR2 is SYGVKD. Trimming pared 7 bases from V and 3 bases from J, leaving 12 bases between.

The V gene is TRBV7-9, the J gene TRBJ2-2, with D possibly matching TRBD2 (6 bases). The V and J ends lost 0 bases and 0 bases respectively, with 8 bases between them. The CDR3 has 16 amino acids. Looked up from germline, CDR1 is SEHNR and CDR2 is FQNEAQ (reference sequence). CDR3: CASSLAAGTNTGELFF. The CDR3 region has the DNA TGTGCCAGCAGCTTAGCTGCGGGGACGAACACCGGGGAGCTGTTTTTT.